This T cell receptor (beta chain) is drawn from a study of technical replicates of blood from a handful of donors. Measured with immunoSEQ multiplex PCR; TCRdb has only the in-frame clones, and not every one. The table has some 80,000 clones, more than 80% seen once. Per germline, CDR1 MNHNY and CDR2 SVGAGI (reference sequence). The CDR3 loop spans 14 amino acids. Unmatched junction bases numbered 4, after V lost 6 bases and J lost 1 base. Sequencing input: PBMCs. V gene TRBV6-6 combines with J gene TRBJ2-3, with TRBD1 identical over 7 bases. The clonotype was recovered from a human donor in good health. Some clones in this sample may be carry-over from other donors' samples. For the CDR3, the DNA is TGTGCCAGCAGGAAAGGACAGGGCACAGATACGCAGTATTTT. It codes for CASRKGQGTDTQYF.